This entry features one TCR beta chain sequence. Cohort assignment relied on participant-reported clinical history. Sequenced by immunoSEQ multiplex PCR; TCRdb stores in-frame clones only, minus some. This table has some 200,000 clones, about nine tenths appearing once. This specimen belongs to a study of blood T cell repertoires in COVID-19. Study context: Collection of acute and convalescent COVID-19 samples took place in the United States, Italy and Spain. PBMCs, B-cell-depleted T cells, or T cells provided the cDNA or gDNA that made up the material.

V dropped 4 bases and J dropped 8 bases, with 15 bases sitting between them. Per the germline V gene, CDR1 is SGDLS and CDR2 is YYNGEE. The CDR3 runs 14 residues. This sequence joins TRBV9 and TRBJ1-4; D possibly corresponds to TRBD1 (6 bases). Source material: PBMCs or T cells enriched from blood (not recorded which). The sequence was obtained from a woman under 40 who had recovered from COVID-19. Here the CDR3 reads CASSPLGGGEKLFF. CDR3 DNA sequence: TGTGCCAGCAGCCCCCTAGGGGGTGGGGAAAAACTGTTTTTT.